This T cell receptor beta chain was profiled in a study of cytomegalovirus exposure and HLA in healthy donors. Regarding this clone: Its specificity is unknown.

After removal of 6 bases from V and 4 bases from J, the junction contained 6 bases not matched to a gene. Germline V gene lookup returns CDR1 MNHEY and CDR2 SVGAGI. The length of the CDR3 is 14 residues. Regarding the study as a whole: Researchers counted around 150 TCR beta chains as cytomegalovirus-associated. In vitro data verified a few CMV-associated chains as specific for CMV antigens.

Healthy donors of bone marrow made up the group. Use of 60 Vbeta and 13 Jbeta primers characterized the PCR. Repertoires were generated with immunoSEQ multiplex PCR, while TCRdb's copy carries only in-frame clones and drops some. The repertoire table contains approximately 38,000 clones. The sequencing sample was made of PBMCs. The sequence derives from a man aged 25-40 years in good health and CMV-seronegative. The chain combines TRBV6-5 with TRBJ1-2; 9 bases align to TRBD1. The CDR3 loop reads CASSRTGVGYGYTF. CDR3 sequence (DNA): TGTGCCAGCAGCCGGACAGGGGTGGGCTATGGCTACACCTTC.